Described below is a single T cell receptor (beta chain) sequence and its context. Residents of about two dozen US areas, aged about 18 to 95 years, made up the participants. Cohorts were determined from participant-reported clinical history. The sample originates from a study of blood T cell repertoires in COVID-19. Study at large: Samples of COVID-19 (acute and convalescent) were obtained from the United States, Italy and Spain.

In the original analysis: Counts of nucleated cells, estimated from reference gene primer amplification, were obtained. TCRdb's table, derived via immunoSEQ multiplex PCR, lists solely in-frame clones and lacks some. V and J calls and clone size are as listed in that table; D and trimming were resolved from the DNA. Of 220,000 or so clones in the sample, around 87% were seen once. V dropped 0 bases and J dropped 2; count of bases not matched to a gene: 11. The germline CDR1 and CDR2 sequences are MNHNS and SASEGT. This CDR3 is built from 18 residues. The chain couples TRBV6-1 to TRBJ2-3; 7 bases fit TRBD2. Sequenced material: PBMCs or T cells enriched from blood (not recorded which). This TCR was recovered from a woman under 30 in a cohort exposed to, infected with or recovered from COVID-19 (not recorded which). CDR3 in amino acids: CASSEALTSRLATDTQYF. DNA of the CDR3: TGTGCCAGCAGTGAAGCCCTGACTAGCCGTCTTGCCACAGATACGCAGTATTTT.